The clone carrying this T cell receptor beta chain is a singleton in its sample. Its antigen is not identified. This sample is part of a study of shared clonotypes between healthy human individuals. V lost 1 base to trimming and J lost 6 bases; unmatched junction nucleotides: 6. Germline loops: CDR1 SGHRS, CDR2 YFSETQ. CDR3 length: 16 amino acids. Sequenced by immunoSEQ multiplex PCR; TCRdb stores in-frame clones only, minus some. The sample lists 2 million to 2.5 million clones; 95% were seen once. General study findings and limits: Non-shared clonotypes displayed generation probabilities falling below those of clonotypes present in all four donors. Researchers sampled blood only, noting tissue repertoires likely differ. Several donors shared about 5% of their naive CD4 clonotypes.

The gene calls are TRBV5-1 and TRBJ2-3, with 12 bases matching TRBD1. Sequenced: naive CD4+ T cells sorted from blood. As for subset: CD45RA+ positively selected. The sequence came from a young man in good health. This chain's CDR3 is CASSLPGTGGVDTQYF. The CDR3 bases are TGCGCCAGCAGCTTGCCCGGGACAGGGGGCGTTGATACGCAGTATTTT.